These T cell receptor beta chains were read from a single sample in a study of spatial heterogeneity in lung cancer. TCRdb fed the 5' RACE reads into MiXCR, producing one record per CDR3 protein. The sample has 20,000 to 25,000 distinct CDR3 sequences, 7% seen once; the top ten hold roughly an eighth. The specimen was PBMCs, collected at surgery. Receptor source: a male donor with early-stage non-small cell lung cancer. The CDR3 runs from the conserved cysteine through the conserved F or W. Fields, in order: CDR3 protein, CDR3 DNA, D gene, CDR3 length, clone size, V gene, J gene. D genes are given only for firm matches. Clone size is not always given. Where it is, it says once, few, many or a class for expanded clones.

CDR3: CASHSGRGEQFF; DNA: TGTGCCAGCCACAGCGGGAGGGGTGAGCAGTTCTTC; D: TRBD2; length: 12; size: many; V: TRBV28; J: TRBJ2-1
CDR3: CASSNLAGAYEQYF; DNA: TGTGCCAGTAGTAATCTAGCGGGAGCGTACGAGCAGTACTTC; D: TRBD2; length: 14; size: few; V: TRBV19; J: TRBJ2-7
CDR3: CASRNWVEGNEQFF; DNA: TGTGCCAGCAGAAACTGGGTTGAGGGTAATGAGCAGTTCTTC; D: NA; length: 14; size: NA; V: TRBV6-2/TRBV6-3; J: TRBJ2-1
CDR3: CSAREVASPSNEQFF; DNA: TGCAGTGCTAGGGAGGTCGCCTCCCCCTCCAATGAGCAGTTCTTC; D: NA; length: 15; size: NA; V: TRBV20-1; J: TRBJ2-1
CDR3: CASSPPAQANEQFF; DNA: TGTGCCAGCTCACCACCGGCGCAAGCCAATGAGCAGTTCTTC; D: NA; length: 14; size: few; V: TRBV18; J: TRBJ2-1
CDR3: CASSPLRGPGNEQYF; DNA: TGTGCCAGCAGCCCACTCAGGGGGCCAGGCAACGAGCAGTACTTC; D: TRBD1; length: 15; size: NA; V: TRBV9; J: TRBJ2-7
CDR3: CASKRDRELRNTIYF; DNA: TGTGCCAGCAAGAGGGACAGGGAGTTAAGGAACACCATATATTTT; D: TRBD1; length: 15; size: many; V: TRBV2; J: TRBJ1-3
CDR3: CASSLIPTSGRLTGELFF; DNA: TGTGCCAGCAGCTTAATCCCTACTAGCGGGAGGTTAACCGGGGAGCTGTTTTTT; D: TRBD2; length: 18; size: NA; V: TRBV7-9; J: TRBJ2-2
CDR3: CASSQGRTIGPSNEKLFF; DNA: TGTGCCAGCAGCCAAGGGCGCACTATCGGGCCCTCTAATGAAAAACTGTTTTTT; D: NA; length: 18; size: many; V: TRBV14; J: TRBJ1-4
CDR3: CASTLGPGTEAFF; DNA: TGTGCCAGCACCCTCGGGCCCGGGACTGAAGCTTTCTTT; D: NA; length: 13; size: many; V: TRBV13; J: TRBJ1-1
CDR3: CASSLQLARDEQFF; DNA: TGCGCCAGCAGCTTGCAACTAGCCAGGGATGAGCAGTTCTTC; D: NA; length: 14; size: NA; V: TRBV5-1; J: TRBJ2-1
CDR3: CSARAGGSRETQYF; DNA: TGCAGTGCTAGAGCCGGCGGGAGTCGGGAGACCCAGTACTTC; D: TRBD2; length: 14; size: many; V: TRBV20-1; J: TRBJ2-5
CDR3: CASSHGGEINEQFF; DNA: TGTGCCAGCAGCCACGGAGGAGAAATCAATGAGCAGTTCTTC; D: NA; length: 14; size: NA; V: TRBV3-1; J: TRBJ2-1
CDR3: CASSLLVSRDQPQHF; DNA: TGTGCCAGCAGTTTATTGGTATCGAGGGATCAGCCCCAGCATTTT; D: NA; length: 15; size: many; V: TRBV28; J: TRBJ1-5
CDR3: CASGLAALADTGELFF; DNA: TGTGCTAGTGGTCTAGCGGCACTAGCAGACACCGGGGAGCTGTTTTTT; D: TRBD2; length: 16; size: few; V: TRBV12-5; J: TRBJ2-2
CDR3: CASSSQGVTYNEQFF; DNA: TGTGCCAGCAGTTCACAGGGGGTTACCTACAATGAGCAGTTCTTC; D: TRBD1; length: 15; size: many; V: TRBV27; J: TRBJ2-1
CDR3: CASSLWLTEAFF; DNA: TGTGCCAGCAGTTTGTGGTTAACCGAAGCTTTCTTT; D: NA; length: 12; size: medium-sized; V: TRBV28; J: TRBJ1-1
CDR3: CSAIDNNYGYTF; DNA: TGCAGTGCTATTGACAATAACTATGGCTACACCTTC; D: NA; length: 12; size: many; V: TRBV20-1; J: TRBJ1-2
CDR3: CSATSPPDTQYF; DNA: TGCAGTGCTACCTCGCCCCCAGATACGCAGTATTTT; D: NA; length: 12; size: many; V: TRBV20-1; J: TRBJ2-3
CDR3: CASSEASGGARDTQYF; DNA: TGTGCCAGCAGTGAAGCTAGCGGGGGGGCAAGAGATACGCAGTATTTT; D: TRBD2; length: 16; size: many; V: TRBV2; J: TRBJ2-3
CDR3: CSAITGTREQYF; DNA: TGCAGTGCCATAACCGGGACACGCGAGCAGTACTTC; D: NA; length: 12; size: many; V: TRBV20-1; J: TRBJ2-7
CDR3: CSAGKIFGGEQFF; DNA: TGCAGTGCTGGAAAAATCTTCGGAGGTGAGCAGTTCTTC; D: NA; length: 13; size: many; V: TRBV20-1; J: TRBJ2-1
CDR3: CASSQVGTSGYSGELFF; DNA: TGTGCCAGCAGCCAAGTTGGGACTAGCGGGTATTCCGGGGAGCTGTTTTTT; D: TRBD2; length: 17; size: many; V: TRBV4-2; J: TRBJ2-2
CDR3: CAISQGTGQYF; DNA: TGTGCCATCAGTCAGGGGACAGGGCAGTATTTT; D: TRBD1; length: 11; size: medium-sized; V: TRBV10-3; J: TRBJ2-3
CDR3: CAISAGTSGANVLTF; DNA: TGTGCCATCAGTGCCGGGACCTCTGGGGCCAACGTCCTGACTTTC; D: NA; length: 15; size: many; V: TRBV10-3; J: TRBJ2-6
CDR3: CASSLEGTIYNEQFF; DNA: TGTGCCAGCAGTTTGGAAGGGACAATTTACAATGAGCAGTTCTTC; D: NA; length: 15; size: medium-sized; V: TRBV28; J: TRBJ2-1
CDR3: CASSKQGFVGYTF; DNA: TGTGCCAGCAGCAAACAGGGTTTTGTTGGCTACACCTTC; D: NA; length: 13; size: NA; V: TRBV6-5; J: TRBJ1-2
CDR3: CSGAVPGLADTDTQYF; DNA: TGCAGTGGGGCGGTCCCGGGACTAGCGGACACAGATACGCAGTATTTT; D: TRBD2; length: 16; size: NA; V: TRBV20-1; J: TRBJ2-3
CDR3: CASRVRLAGAYEQYF; DNA: TGTGCCAGCAGAGTACGGTTGGCAGGAGCCTACGAGCAGTACTTC; D: NA; length: 15; size: NA; V: TRBV28; J: TRBJ2-7
CDR3: CASSPGGTRDTEAFF; DNA: TGTGCCAGCAGTCCAGGGGGAACCAGGGACACTGAAGCTTTCTTT; D: TRBD1; length: 15; size: many; V: TRBV28; J: TRBJ1-1
CDR3: CASSLTVSSYNEQFF; DNA: TGTGCCAGCAGCCTGACGGTCAGCTCCTACAATGAGCAGTTCTTC; D: NA; length: 15; size: many; V: TRBV28; J: TRBJ2-1
CDR3: CASSRTQETQYF; DNA: TGCGCCAGCAGCCGTACGCAAGAGACCCAGTACTTC; D: NA; length: 12; size: NA; V: TRBV5-1; J: TRBJ2-5
CDR3: CASRLGGGVPTEAFF; DNA: TGTGCCAGCCGGCTGGGAGGGGGGGTGCCCACTGAAGCTTTCTTT; D: NA; length: 15; size: many; V: TRBV12-3/TRBV12-4; J: TRBJ1-1
CDR3: CASSEGGSPNQPQHF; DNA: TGTGCCAGCAGTGAGGGGGGCAGCCCCAATCAGCCCCAGCATTTT; D: NA; length: 15; size: many; V: TRBV2; J: TRBJ1-5
CDR3: CASSRAQTTGDGANVLTF; DNA: TGTGCCAGCAGCCGAGCACAGACCACAGGGGATGGGGCCAACGTCCTGACTTTC; D: TRBD1; length: 18; size: NA; V: TRBV4-2; J: TRBJ2-6
CDR3: CASSPTGTWANYGYTF; DNA: TGTGCCAGCAGCCCTACTGGGACCTGGGCCAACTATGGCTACACCTTC; D: NA; length: 16; size: many; V: TRBV11-2; J: TRBJ1-2
CDR3: CASSPSGTLYNEQFF; DNA: TGTGCCAGCAGCCCCTCCGGGACACTTTACAATGAGCAGTTCTTC; D: NA; length: 15; size: many; V: TRBV21-1; J: TRBJ2-1
CDR3: CASSQSKPGPSSHEQFF; DNA: TGTGCCAGCAGCCAGTCAAAGCCGGGACCATCCTCCCATGAGCAGTTCTTC; D: NA; length: 17; size: few; V: TRBV3-1; J: TRBJ2-1
CDR3: CASSDWGRSYGYTF; DNA: TGTGCCAGCAGTGATTGGGGACGGAGCTATGGCTACACCTTC; D: NA; length: 14; size: many; V: TRBV5-4; J: TRBJ1-2
CDR3: CASSLRGYGYTF; DNA: TGTGCCAGCAGTTTAAGGGGCTATGGCTACACCTTC; D: NA; length: 12; size: many; V: TRBV28; J: TRBJ1-2
CDR3: CASSEIRLNQPQHF; DNA: TGTGCCAGCAGCGAGATCCGACTTAATCAGCCCCAGCATTTT; D: NA; length: 14; size: many; V: TRBV6-1; J: TRBJ1-5
CDR3: CASSPKVLAGFQTDTQYF; DNA: TGTGCCAGCAGCCCCAAGGTTCTAGCGGGATTTCAAACAGATACGCAGTATTTT; D: TRBD2; length: 18; size: few; V: TRBV13; J: TRBJ2-3
CDR3: CASSLGTSLIQYF; DNA: TGCGCCAGCAGCTTGGGGACTAGTCTCATTCAGTACTTC; D: TRBD2; length: 13; size: many; V: TRBV5-1; J: TRBJ2-4
CDR3: CSVEEGTGNTIYF; DNA: TGCAGCGTTGAAGAGGGCACTGGAAACACCATATATTTT; D: NA; length: 13; size: many; V: TRBV29-1; J: TRBJ1-3
CDR3: CATSDSLETQYF; DNA: TGTGCCACCAGTGATAGTTTAGAGACCCAGTACTTC; D: NA; length: 12; size: many; V: TRBV24-1; J: TRBJ2-5
CDR3: CAISARWGQGPYNEQFF; DNA: TGTGCCATCAGTGCCAGATGGGGACAGGGCCCCTACAATGAGCAGTTCTTC; D: TRBD1; length: 17; size: few; V: TRBV10-3; J: TRBJ2-1
CDR3: CASSEGSSYEQYF; DNA: TGTGCCAGCAGTGAGGGGTCTTCGTACGAGCAGTACTTC; D: NA; length: 13; size: few; V: TRBV6-1; J: TRBJ2-7
CDR3: CASSQSSGGETQYF; DNA: TGCGCCAGCAGTCAATCTAGCGGGGGAGAGACCCAGTACTTC; D: TRBD2; length: 14; size: medium-sized; V: TRBV23-1; J: TRBJ2-5
CDR3: CSAERGSGTSSYNEQFF; DNA: TGCAGTGCGGAAAGGGGCAGCGGGACTAGCTCCTACAATGAGCAGTTCTTC; D: TRBD2; length: 17; size: many; V: TRBV20-1; J: TRBJ2-1
CDR3: CASAIGGADYGYTF; DNA: TGTGCCAGCGCAATTGGTGGAGCCGACTATGGCTACACCTTC; D: NA; length: 14; size: many; V: TRBV12-3/TRBV12-4; J: TRBJ1-2